This T cell receptor (beta chain) was recorded in a study of T cell changes during pregnancy in multiple sclerosis (dated by TCRdb to about 2019). A note on the overall study: The study examined how the T cell repertoire changed over the course of pregnancy in women with multiple sclerosis.

Library construction relied on the immunoSEQ multiplex PCR assay. In TCRdb, the immuneACCESS table is reduced to in-frame sequences with V and J assigned. These tables do not hold every clone; where another copy was compared, an unresolved V gene accounts for under half, and the others remain unexplained. The sample data list about 40,000 clones, and 90% to 95% of these were observed just once. 1.2% of the sample is held by the ten biggest clonotypes. Turning to this clone: There is no known antigen for this receptor. Within one base of it there is no much larger clone, and no base qualities were kept.

V is shortened by 4 bases, J by 1 base, and the region joining them spans 18 bases. The germline V gene sets CDR1 to MNHNS and CDR2 to SASEGT. Its CDR3 holds 17 amino acids, cysteine through phenylalanine. Only the CDR3 DNA is retained, 51 bases long and in frame from the first base. Material: peripheral blood, obtained before pregnancy. The rearrangement combines TRBV6-1 with TRBJ2-3; TRBD1 is a possible D gene, resting on 5 matching bases. This sequence originates from a female donor with multiple sclerosis, enrolled in a pregnancy study. CDR3 sequence: CASSVVLWGAGTDTQYF. The sequenced DNA: TGTGCCAGCAGTGTTGTTCTGTGGGGCGCCGGCACAGATACGCAGTATTTT.